Sequencing of this T cell receptor beta chain was carried out in a study of molecular identifiers for immune sequencing clone quantification. Study observations and caveats: The sizes of highly expanded clones could be underestimated when identical TCR molecules share a barcode. Whereas naive cells kept under 1% of molecules in clones above 20 RNA copies, such clones held over 97% in effectors.

For naive CD8 T cells, sorting used the CD8+CD4-CCR7+CD45RA+ phenotype. The CDR3 runs 11 residues. Germline assignment: CDR1 SGHTA and CDR2 FQGNSA. A single record per CDR3 protein comes from TCRdb applying MiXCR to the PCR reads. The sample has approximately 40,000 distinct CDR3 sequences, roughly 22% seen once. Turning to this clonotype: As yet, its antigen is unknown. Mismatch with germline at one junction end may stem from a read error.

The specimen sequenced was naive CD8+ T cells from blood, with Jurkat cell RNA spiked in. Subset specified: FACS-sorted CD8+CD4-CCR7+CD45RA+ naive T cells. The chain couples TRBV7-2 to TRBJ2-7; D is unresolved. This sequence was found in a human donor in good health. Some libraries in this study had Jurkat cell RNA spiked in. The CDR3 DNA reads TGTGCCCGCAGCTTAGGGTACGCGCAGTACTTC. Translating it yields CARSLGYAQYF.